Below, 25 T cell receptor beta chains from the same sample are listed, as sequenced in a study of PD-1 blockade in mismatch repair-deficient tumors. Assay used: immunoSEQ multiplex PCR; TCRdb lists only in-frame clones, some missing. The sample contains fewer than 20,000 clones, about 80% of which appear only once. The sequences come from PBMCs, collected 4 weeks after starting pembrolizumab. Source of these receptors: an adult with mismatch repair-deficient cancer.

This sequence joins TRBV6-8 and TRBJ2-3; 14 bases match TRBD2. The germline V gene encodes CDR1 MNHGY and CDR2 SAAAGT. This CDR3 spans 19 amino acids. V trimming: 8 bases; J trimming: 3 bases; junction bases outside the gene matches: 16. CDR3 residues: CASRIPTSGRAGGTDTQYF. For the CDR3, the DNA is TGTGCCAGCCGTATTCCGACTAGCGGGAGGGCCGGGGGGACAGATACGCAGTATTTT.

The chain carries TRBV7-2 and TRBJ2-7, with 13 bases lining up with TRBD2. From germline, CDR1 is SGHTA and CDR2 FQGNSA. After removal of 1 base from V and 3 bases from J, the junction contained 9 bases not matched to a gene. The CDR3 contains 18 residues. CDR3 nucleotide sequence: TGTGCCAGCAGCTTAGTTTGGCTACTAGCGGGAGGGTTCTACGAGCAGTACTTC. Translating gives CASSLVWLLAGGFYEQYF.

The chain carries TRBV27 and TRBJ2-1; 10 bases are shared with TRBD1. This CDR3 contains 15 residues. The trim removed 6 bases at V and 4 bases at J, leaving 6 bases unmatched. Germline-derived CDR1 and CDR2 are MNHEY and SMNVEV (reference sequence). The chain's CDR3 is CASSSGTGVYNEQFF. DNA for the CDR3: TGTGCCAGCAGCTCTGGGACAGGGGTGTACAATGAGCAGTTCTTC.

CDR3 bases: TGCAGCGTTCGCCTAGGGGCTTACAATGAGCAGTTCTTC. Residues: CSVRLGAYNEQFF. V gene TRBV29-1 combines with J gene TRBJ2-1, with D possibly TRBD1 on 5 matching bases. The length of the CDR3 is 13 residues. Trimming took 5 bases from V and 4 from J, leaving 12 bases between them. Per the germline V gene, CDR1 is SQVTM and CDR2 is ANQGSEA.

The chain uses TRBV7-3 and TRBJ2-2; 11 positions agree with TRBD2. V was clipped by 5 bases and J by 1 base; unmatched bases: 3. CDR3 length: 16 amino acids. The germline gives CDR1 SGHTA, CDR2 FQGTGA. CDR3: CASSAGTSGNTGELFF. The CDR3 DNA is TGTGCCAGCAGCGCCGGGACTAGCGGGAACACCGGGGAGCTGTTTTTT. Based on the CDR3 plus reference TRBV7-3 and TRBJ2-2, the full variable domain is GAGVSQTPSNKVTEKGKYVELRCDPISGHTALYWYRQSLGQGPEFLIYFQGTGAADDSGLPNDRFFAVRPEGSVSTLKIQRTERGDSAVYLCASSAGTSGNTGELFFGEGSRLTVL.

The rearrangement uses TRBV7-8 and TRBJ1-5, with 7 bases aligning to TRBD1. The J segment lost 6 bases and the V segment lost 5 bases, leaving 7 bases of the junction unmatched. This CDR3 has 14 residues. Germline V gives CDR1 SGHVS, CDR2 FQNEAQ. In DNA, the CDR3 is TGTGCCAGCAGCCTTCGACAGGGCCGTCAGCCCCAGCATTTT. Translated, it gives CASSLRQGRQPQHF.

The chain has TRBV7-6 and TRBJ2-5; 13 bases match TRBD2. The junction had 11 bases not matched to a gene; V was cut back by 5 bases and J by 2 bases. The CDR3 is 18 amino acids. Germline loops: CDR1 SGHVS, CDR2 FNYEAQ. The CDR3 DNA follows: TGTGCCAGCAGCCCTGGGACTAGCGGGACCGAGATTCAAGAGACCCAGTACTTC. As protein: CASSPGTSGTEIQETQYF.

The chain couples TRBV11-3 to TRBJ2-7, with 9 bases fitting TRBD2. Germline V gene lookup returns CDR1 SGHNT and CDR2 YENEEA. CDR3 length: 15 residues. The V gene end was trimmed by 5 bases and the J gene end by 2 bases; junction bases not matched to a gene: 7. In DNA form, the CDR3 reads TGTGCCAGCAGCCCGACTAGCGGAAGGACCTACGAGCAGTACTTC. It is translated as CASSPTSGRTYEQYF. The entire variable domain, with the rest obtained from reference TRBV11-3 and TRBJ2-7, is as follows: EAGVVQSPRYKIIEKKQPVAFWCNPISGHNTLYWYLQNLGQGPELLIRYENEEAVDDSQLPKDRFSAERLKGVDSTLKIQPAELGDSAVYLCASSPTSGRTYEQYFGPGTRLTVT.

J is TRBJ1-6 and V is TRBV19; 7 bases fit TRBD1. Trimming took 3 bases from V and 4 from J; bases not matched to a gene: 6. This CDR3 region has 16 residues. Germline V gives CDR1 LNHDA, CDR2 SQIVND (reference sequence). CDR3 amino acids: CASSIRDSFYNSPLHF. In DNA, the CDR3 is TGTGCCAGTAGTATCCGGGACAGCTTTTATAATTCACCCCTCCACTTT. The whole variable domain, remainder taken from reference TRBV19 and TRBJ1-6, is DGGITQSPKYLFRKEGQNVTLSCEQNLNHDAMYWYRQDPGQGLRLIYYSQIVNDFQKGDIAEGYSVSREKKESFPLTVTSAQKNPTAFYLCASSIRDSFYNSPLHFGNGTRLTVT.

This clone came up once. The chain uses TRBV7-2 and TRBJ1-2, with D unresolved. The germline CDR1 and CDR2 sequences are SGHTA and FQGNSA. The V and J ends lost 0 bases and 11 bases respectively, with 10 bases between them. The CDR3 length is 12 residues. The CDR3 nucleotides read TGTGCCAGCAGCTTAGCCCTTACAAGTTACACCTTC. As protein: CASSLALTSYTF.

This clone was counted a few times. The chain combines TRBV7-9 with TRBJ2-5, with D tentatively TRBD2 (6 bases). Trimming took 0 bases from V and 4 from J, leaving 12 bases between them. This CDR3 region has 15 residues. Looked up from germline, CDR1 is SEHNR and CDR2 is FQNEAQ (reference sequence). CDR3 protein: CASSLAPRERETQYF. The CDR3 DNA sequence: TGTGCCAGCAGCTTAGCCCCCCGGGAGCGAGAGACCCAGTACTTC. Using reference TRBV7-9 and TRBJ2-5 for the parts outside the CDR3, the full variable domain is DTGVSQNPRHKITKRGQNVTFRCDPISEHNRLYWYRQTLGQGPEFLTYFQNEAQLEKSRLLSDRFSAERPKGSFSTLEIQRTEQGDSAMYLCASSLAPRERETQYFGPGTRLLVL.

The chain employs TRBV5-1 and TRBJ2-5; 10 bases line up with TRBD2. The length of the CDR3 is 14 residues. V was clipped by 3 bases and J by 5 bases; unmatched bases: 4. CDR1 and CDR2 from the germline V gene are SGHRS and YFSETQ. This CDR3 is CASSSQTSGETQYF. The CDR3 region has the DNA TGCGCCAGCAGCTCCCAGACTAGCGGGGAGACCCAGTACTTC.

This chain links TRBV19 with TRBJ1-3; 7 positions match TRBD1. CDR1 and CDR2 (germline): LNHDA, SQIVND (reference sequence). The CDR3 has 17 amino acids. After removal of 7 bases from V and 0 bases from J, the junction contained 12 bases not matched to a gene. CDR3 nucleotides: TGTGCCAGTAAACCACCCCCGGGACAGCGCTCTGGAAACACCATATATTTT. It translates to CASKPPPGQRSGNTIYF.

This chain uses TRBV27 with TRBJ2-1; tentative D call: TRBD1 (6 bases). V was pared by 6 bases and J by 9 bases, with 21 bases between. The CDR3 loop spans 15 amino acids. The germline V gene encodes CDR1 MNHEY and CDR2 SMNVEV (reference sequence). CDR3 in DNA: TGTGCCAGCAGCCCAACTCTAGGGGGTCGCAGTGAGCAGTTCTTC. This codes for CASSPTLGGRSEQFF.

This sequence joins TRBV28 and TRBJ1-2; TRBD1 matches at 7 bases. This CDR3 comprises 15 residues. The J segment lost 3 bases and the V segment lost 6 bases, leaving 10 bases of the junction unmatched. Germline V gene sequence: CDR1 MDHEN, CDR2 SYDVKM. For the CDR3, the DNA is TGTGCCAGCAGCCCGAGAGGGGGCGCGGACTATGGCTACACCTTC. This sequence encodes CASSPRGGADYGYTF.

The chain combines TRBV7-8 with TRBJ2-1; a possible D gene is TRBD2 (6 bases). The CDR3 loop spans 15 amino acids. Germline CDR1 is SGHVS and CDR2 is FQNEAQ. Trimming stripped 4 bases from V and 10 bases from J, with 20 bases between. DNA of the CDR3: TGTGCCAGCAGCTGGATAGCGGACCTCTTTTCAGAGCAGTTCTTC. Its translation: CASSWIADLFSEQFF.

The V gene is TRBV29-1, the J gene TRBJ2-3; 8 bases are shared with TRBD2. The CDR3 consists of 13 residues. Germline V CDR1 and CDR2: SQVTM, ANQGSEA. Trimming at V came to 4 bases and at J to 4 bases, leaving 4 bases not matched to a gene. Here the CDR3 DNA reads TGCAGCGTTGCGACGGGAGGGCCAGATACGCAGTATTTT. Residues: CSVATGGPDTQYF.

V usage is TRBV5-6 and J usage is TRBJ2-7; 11 bases map to TRBD2. CDR3 size: 15 residues. J was trimmed by 3 bases and V by 4 bases; bases with no gene match: 6. The germline CDR1 and CDR2 sequences are SGHDT and YYEEEE. The CDR3 protein is CASSQGLAALYEQYF. The CDR3 DNA follows: TGTGCCAGCAGCCAGGGACTAGCGGCACTCTACGAGCAGTACTTC. Looking up the rest from reference TRBV5-6 and TRBJ2-7 gives the full variable domain: DAGVTQSPTHLIKTRGQQVTLRCSPKSGHDTVSWYQQALGQGPQFIFQYYEEEERQRGNFPDRFSGHQFPNYSSELNVNALLLGDSALYLCASSQGLAALYEQYFGPGTRLTVT.

The V call is TRBV28, the J call TRBJ2-6; 7 bases align to TRBD1. Germline values: CDR1 MDHEN, CDR2 SYDVKM. The CDR3 runs 15 residues. After removal of 7 bases from V and 1 base from J, the junction contained 4 bases not matched to a gene. Here the CDR3 DNA reads TGTGCCAGCACCCCGGGACAGTCTGGGGCCAACGTCCTGACTTTC. Its translation: CASTPGQSGANVLTF.

The V gene is TRBV9, the J gene TRBJ2-2, with D tentatively TRBD2 (6 bases). Per the germline V gene, CDR1 is SGDLS and CDR2 is YYNGEE. The CDR3 covers 16 residues. V was cut by 0 bases and J by 0 bases, with 9 bases left in between. CDR3 nucleotide sequence: TGTGCCAGCAGCGTAGCTCGGGAGACGAACACCGGGGAGCTGTTTTTT. The encoded protein is CASSVARETNTGELFF.

This clone came up once. The chain links TRBV2 to TRBJ1-5; D not resolved. The CDR3 spans 14 residues. The V and J ends lost 3 bases and 5 bases respectively, with 11 bases between them. Per germline, CDR1 SNHLY and CDR2 FYNNEI. CDR3 sequence (DNA): TGTGCCAGCAGTGATGGTAACTCGGATCAGCCCCAGCATTTT. Translation: CASSDGNSDQPQHF.

The chain is built from TRBV10-3 and TRBJ1-2; D possibly corresponds to TRBD1 (5 bases). V lost 8 bases and J lost 5, with 18 bases in between. Germline lookup yields CDR1 ENHRY and CDR2 SYGVKD. The CDR3 is 14 residues long. CDR3 residues: CAIAPDGGSYGYTF. Written as DNA, the CDR3 is TGTGCCATCGCGCCGGACGGGGGATCTTATGGCTACACCTTC.

The rearrangement joins TRBV2 to TRBJ2-1; D may be TRBD2 (6 bases). Trimming stripped 6 bases from V and 0 bases from J, with 15 bases between. CDR3 size: 16 residues. CDR1 and CDR2 from the germline V gene are SNHLY and FYNNEI. The CDR3 loop is CASSGWTIVSYNEQFF. The CDR3 DNA is TGTGCCAGCAGCGGGTGGACTATCGTCTCCTACAATGAGCAGTTCTTC.

This chain connects TRBV7-2 to TRBJ1-1; D ambiguous. The ends were cut back, 1 base at V and 10 bases at J, with 10 bases in the middle. Germline values: CDR1 SGHTA, CDR2 FQGNSA. The CDR3 runs 12 residues. The CDR3 loop reads CASSLVREGAFF. The DNA of the CDR3 is TGTGCCAGCAGCTTAGTAAGGGAGGGAGCTTTCTTT.

This clone turned up a few times. This sequence joins TRBV28 and TRBJ2-7; TRBD2 matches at 7 bases. Germline CDR1 and CDR2: MDHEN and SYDVKM. J was trimmed by 0 bases and V by 8 bases; bases with no gene match: 4. The CDR3 length is 13 residues. DNA of the CDR3: TGTGCCAGCGGGAGGGACGCCTCCTACGAGCAGTACTTC. It codes for CASGRDASYEQYF.